In this sample, the clone carrying this T cell receptor beta chain turned up many times. What it binds is not known. This specimen comes from a study of early T cells in non-severe SARS-CoV-2 infection. On the study more broadly: The input, bulk RNA from unsorted whole blood, was sequenced, and chains were unpaired.

Individual cDNA molecules were tagged with unique molecular identifiers, the study reported. In TCRdb, the 5' RACE reads were re-called with MiXCR into one record per CDR3 protein. The sample carries 70,000 to 90,000 distinct CDR3 sequences, 12% recorded once. Trimming took off 3 bases at V and 3 bases at J, with 11 bases between the two ends. The CDR3 length is 15 residues. Germline loops: CDR1 MGHRA, CDR2 YSYEKL. General study findings and limits: Matching with VDJdb favored anti-spike CD8 responses (missing private and CD4 specificities).

The rearrangement joins TRBV4-1 to TRBJ2-2, with a tentative D call TRBD2 (5 bases). Sample: whole blood. The source of this sequence is an adult who was a healthcare worker with PCR-confirmed SARS-CoV-2 infection or an uninfected control (not recorded which). The DNA of the CDR3 is TGCGCCAGCAGCCAGAGGGCCGAGTACACCGGGGAGCTGTTTTTT. It specifies CASSQRAEYTGELFF.